A single sample gave rise to the 24 T cell receptor beta chains below, sequenced in a study of PD-L1 blockade in urothelial cancer. The protocol was immunoSEQ multiplex PCR, while the TCRdb copy is restricted to in-frame clones and leaves out a portion. The data contain 25,000 to 30,000 clones, around 80% of them seen just once; the ten biggest clones take up about 2%. Source: PBMCs, taken around atezolizumab (anti-PD-L1) treatment. The receptors were sampled from a man in his fifties or sixties with urothelial cancer.

The table lists this clone with a few counts. The genes are TRBV2 and TRBJ1-6; D uncertain. Germline V lookup: CDR1 SNHLY, CDR2 FYNNEI. The V gene lost 4 bases and the J gene lost 6 bases, with 10 bases spanning the gap. The CDR3 runs to 14 residues. The CDR3 nucleotides are TGTGCCAGCAGTGTCCCGGTCCGTAATTCACCCCTCCACTTT. It specifies CASSVPVRNSPLHF.

The chain recombines TRBV5-1 with TRBJ2-1, with 8 bases matching TRBD2. This CDR3 contains 17 residues. CDR1 SGHRS and CDR2 YFSETQ come from the germline V gene. After removal of 4 bases from V and 3 bases from J, the junction contained 12 bases not matched to a gene. Written as DNA, the CDR3 is TGCGCCAGCAGCCTGAACATAGCGGGGCGAAACTACAATGAGCAGTTCTTC. Protein: CASSLNIAGRNYNEQFF.

The V and J genes are TRBV28 and TRBJ2-5, with 8 bases fitting TRBD2. From germline, CDR1 is MDHEN and CDR2 SYDVKM. V trimming: 6 bases; J trimming: 3 bases; junction bases outside the gene matches: 6. This CDR3 spans 14 amino acids. The DNA for the CDR3 is TGTGCCAGCAGCAAAGCGGGGGTGAAAGAGACCCAGTACTTC. It encodes CASSKAGVKETQYF.

The chain carries TRBV2 and TRBJ1-5; 9 positions match TRBD1. The CDR3 contains 14 residues. In germline, CDR1 is SNHLY, CDR2 FYNNEI. V gave up 5 bases and J gave up 4 bases; unmatched junction bases: 3. The CDR3 DNA reads as TGTGCCAGCAGTTCCGGGACAGGGAATCAGCCCCAGCATTTT. Its translation is CASSSGTGNQPQHF.

The chain combines TRBV5-4 with TRBJ1-1; D is ambiguous. Trimming took off 4 bases at V and 3 bases at J, with 7 bases between the two ends. CDR1 and CDR2 from the germline V gene are SGHNT and YYREEE (reference sequence). The CDR3 covers 12 residues. The CDR3 DNA reads TGTGCCAGCAGCATAGTTGACACTGAAGCTTTCTTT. Protein sequence: CASSIVDTEAFF.

This chain joins TRBV5-5 and TRBJ1-5, with D unresolved. Between the trimmed V and J ends, which lost 2 bases and 3 bases, there was a span of 12 bases. CDR1 is SGHKS and CDR2 is YYEKEE in the germline V gene (reference sequence). The CDR3 consists of 15 residues. CDR3 sequence (DNA): TGTGCCAGCAGCTTTGGCCTTCAGAACAATCAGCCCCAGCATTTT. Translating it yields CASSFGLQNNQPQHF.

The chain is built from TRBV5-8 and TRBJ1-3; D remains ambiguous. Trimming took off 2 bases at V and 0 bases at J, with 6 bases between the two ends. The CDR3 has 14 residues. CDR1 SGHTS and CDR2 YDEGEE come from the germline V gene. The chain's CDR3 is CASSLSFSGNTIYF. CDR3 in DNA: TGTGCCAGCAGCTTAAGCTTCTCTGGAAACACCATATATTTT. The whole variable domain, filled in from reference TRBV5-8 and TRBJ1-3, reads EAGVTQSPTHLIKTRGQQATLRCSPISGHTSVYWYQQALGLGLQFLLWYDEGEERNRGNFPPRFSGRQFPNYSSELNVNALELEDSALYLCASSLSFSGNTIYFGEGSWLTVV.

The chain employs TRBV11-2 and TRBJ1-1, with a tentative D call TRBD1 (6 bases). The V gene's germline CDR1 is SGHAT and CDR2 FQNNGV. Deletions cut 1 base from V and 9 bases from J, with 12 bases between. The CDR3 runs 13 residues. The CDR3 is CASSLARDTQAFF. The DNA for the CDR3 is TGTGCCAGCAGCTTAGCCCGGGACACCCAAGCTTTCTTT.

On this clone itself: One end of the junction does not line up with germline, which may come from a read error. The gene calls are TRBV7-7 and TRBJ2-5, with 7 bases fitting TRBD2. Germline assignment: CDR1 SSHAT and CDR2 FNYEAQ (reference sequence). This CDR3 contains 13 residues. The CDR3 coding sequence is TGTGCTAGCAGCTTATGGGGGGGAGAGACCCAGTACTTC. Its protein is CASSLWGGETQYF.

This chain links TRBV14 with TRBJ2-3; TRBD2 matches 9 bases. Looked up from germline, CDR1 is SGHDN and CDR2 is FVKESK. The V and J ends lost 3 bases and 4 bases, in that order; junction bases with no gene match: 5. The CDR3 covers 15 residues. The CDR3 spells CASSQPGLASDTQYF. Here the CDR3 DNA reads TGTGCCAGCAGCCAGCCGGGACTAGCATCAGATACGCAGTATTTT.

The rearrangement joins TRBV4-1 to TRBJ2-3; TRBD2 agrees at 11 bases. The CDR3 is 16 residues long. J lost 4 bases, V lost 2 bases, and 5 bases had no gene match. CDR1 is MGHRA, CDR2 YSYEKL, per germline. For the CDR3, the DNA is TGCGCCAGCAGCCAATTAGCGGGGGGGCAGGCAGATACGCAGTATTTT. Translated, it gives CASSQLAGGQADTQYF.

The genes are TRBV9 and TRBJ2-1, with 9 bases identical to TRBD1. Germline V CDR1 and CDR2: SGDLS, YYNGEE. The CDR3 sequence is 15 residues long. Unmatched junction bases numbered 4, after V lost 1 base and J lost 5 bases. DNA of the CDR3: TGTGCCAGCAGCGTAAGGGACAGGGAGGACAATGAGCAGTTCTTC. Amino acids: CASSVRDREDNEQFF.

The rearrangement joins TRBV9 to TRBJ1-2; 10 bases are shared with TRBD1. The CDR3 length is 15 residues. With V trimmed by 4 bases and J by 7 bases, 10 bases remained unmatched. CDR1 and CDR2 from the germline V gene are SGDLS and YYNGEE. The CDR3 loop is CASSPTSRDRGGYTF. DNA of the CDR3: TGTGCCAGCAGCCCTACGTCCCGGGACAGGGGTGGCTACACCTTC. The variable domain in full, with the rest retrieved from reference TRBV9 and TRBJ1-2, is DSGVTQTPKHLITATGQRVTLRCSPRSGDLSVYWYQQSLDQGLQFLIQYYNGEERAKGNILERFSAQQFPDLHSELNLSSLELGDSALYFCASSPTSRDRGGYTFGSGTRLTVV.

In its sample, this clone was seen a few times. The J gene is TRBJ1-5, the V gene TRBV2; D perhaps matches TRBD1 (5 bases). Germline V gene data show CDR1 as SNHLY and CDR2 as FYNNEI. The CDR3 consists of 13 residues. V was shortened by 8 bases and J by 2 bases, with 10 bases between the two germline ends. Written as DNA, the CDR3 is TGTGCCAGCCGGGGGACGGGCAATCAGCCCCAGCATTTT. Protein: CASRGTGNQPQHF. The variable domain in full, completed from reference TRBV2 and TRBJ1-5, reads EPEVTQTPSHQVTQMGQEVILRCVPISNHLYFYWYRQILGQKVEFLVSFYNNEISEKSEIFDDQFSVERPDGSNFTLKIRSTKLEDSAMYFCASRGTGNQPQHFGDGTRLSIL.

This chain connects TRBV18 to TRBJ1-1; D uncertain. CDR3 length: 14 amino acids. Trimming took off 3 bases at V and 1 base at J, with 9 bases between the two ends. Germline lookup yields CDR1 KGHSH and CDR2 LQKENI. CDR3 amino acids: CASSPNGGNTEAFF. The CDR3 DNA sequence: TGTGCCAGCTCACCGAATGGCGGGAACACTGAAGCTTTCTTT.

This clone came up once. The V call is TRBV19, the J call TRBJ2-1; possibly TRBD2 for D (5 bases). The CDR3 spans 11 residues. Germline values: CDR1 LNHDA, CDR2 SQIVND (reference sequence). The CDR3 spells CASARVGEQFF. DNA for the CDR3: TGTGCTAGCGCCCGAGTGGGAGAGCAGTTCTTC.

V and J are TRBV19 and TRBJ2-3, with D possibly TRBD2 on 5 matching bases. The CDR3 length is 17 residues. Trimming cost V 2 bases and J 1 base, with 16 bases left between them. The germline V gene has CDR1 LNHDA and CDR2 SQIVND (reference sequence). This CDR3 reads CASSIRPRGGGTDTQYF. DNA of the CDR3: TGTGCCAGTAGTATAAGACCCCGTGGAGGCGGCACAGATACGCAGTATTTT. The full variable domain, completed using reference TRBV19 and TRBJ2-3, is DGGITQSPKYLFRKEGQNVTLSCEQNLNHDAMYWYRQDPGQGLRLIYYSQIVNDFQKGDIAEGYSVSREKKESFPLTVTSAQKNPTAFYLCASSIRPRGGGTDTQYFGPGTRLTVL.

In its sample, this clone was seen a few times. The CDR3 loop reads CASSTGQAGNTIYF. As DNA, the CDR3 is TGTGCCAGCAGCACCGGACAGGCTGGAAACACCATATATTTT. The chain recombines TRBV5-5 with TRBJ1-3; 7 bases line up with TRBD1. J lost 2 bases, V lost 4 bases, and 3 bases had no gene match. Germline V gene sequence: CDR1 SGHKS, CDR2 YYEKEE (reference sequence). The CDR3 consists of 14 residues. Using reference TRBV5-5 and TRBJ1-3 for the parts outside the CDR3, the full variable domain is DAGVTQSPTHLIKTRGQQVTLRCSPISGHKSVSWYQQVLGQGPQFIFQYYEKEERGRGNFPDRFSARQFPNYSSELNVNALLLGDSALYLCASSTGQAGNTIYFGEGSWLTVV.

This clone has just one count. This sequence joins TRBV5-1 and TRBJ2-7; D ambiguous. The CDR3 consists of 16 residues. CDR1 SGHRS and CDR2 YFSETQ come from the germline V gene. Trimming stripped 0 bases from V and 6 bases from J, with 19 bases between. The CDR3 spells CASSLAEAMNRVEQYF. The CDR3 DNA is TGCGCCAGCAGCTTGGCCGAAGCAATGAATCGCGTCGAGCAGTACTTC.

The CDR3 is CASSYTDRVNEQYF. The CDR3 DNA follows: TGTGCCAGCAGTTACACGGACAGGGTTAACGAGCAGTACTTC. V and J are TRBV6-5 and TRBJ2-7, with 8 bases lining up with TRBD1. The CDR3 loop spans 14 amino acids. CDR1 MNHEY and CDR2 SVGAGI come from the germline V gene. The ends lost 2 bases at V and 5 bases at J; junction bases unmatched: 5.

This clone came up once. V and J are TRBV28 and TRBJ2-6, with a possible D match to TRBD1 (6 bases). Between the trimmed V and J ends, which lost 3 bases and 4 bases, there was a span of 13 bases. Germline V gene lookup returns CDR1 MDHEN and CDR2 SYDVKM. The CDR3 consists of 16 residues. In DNA, the CDR3 is TGTGCCAGCAGTTTTGGGGTAGGGACAGGGGCCAACGTCCTGACTTTC. Amino acid sequence: CASSFGVGTGANVLTF.

The V and J genes are TRBV19 and TRBJ2-1; the match to TRBD1 covers 10 bases. The V gene end was trimmed by 5 bases and the J gene end by 8 bases; junction bases not matched to a gene: 6. The CDR3 runs to 14 residues. Germline V CDR1 and CDR2: LNHDA, SQIVND (reference sequence). CDR3 region: CASSWGQGQDEQFF. CDR3 nucleotides: TGTGCCAGTAGTTGGGGACAGGGGCAGGATGAGCAGTTCTTC.

The chain uses TRBV7-2 and TRBJ1-1; D gene ambiguous. Trimming shortened V by 0 bases and J by 4 bases, and 9 bases separated the two germline ends. CDR1 and CDR2 (germline): SGHTA, FQGNSA. This CDR3 contains 14 residues. The CDR3 bases are TGTGCCAGCAGCTTAGCGCGTCCGGGCACTGAAGCTTTCTTT. It yields the protein CASSLARPGTEAFF.

The chain links TRBV25-1 to TRBJ1-1, with D possibly being TRBD1 (6 bases). V lost 4 bases and J lost 5, with 17 bases in between. In germline, CDR1 is MGHDK, CDR2 SYGVNS. This CDR3 is 15 amino acids long. The CDR3 coding sequence is TGTGCCAGCAGTGGGGGTTTACAGGGCAGTACTGAAGCTTTCTTT. Protein sequence: CASSGGLQGSTEAFF.